This entry concerns a single TCR beta chain. This PCR relied on a set of 60 Vbeta primers and 13 Jbeta primers. Some clones are missing from TCRdb's copy, which holds only in-frame ones; the method was immunoSEQ multiplex PCR. The table records around 220,000 clones, around 79% of them present only once. V shed 4 bases and J shed 1 base, with 7 bases lying between them. Germline lookup yields CDR1 SNHLY and CDR2 FYNNEI. CDR3 length: 13 residues. These data are taken from a study of cytomegalovirus exposure and HLA in healthy donors. Sequencing was carried out using PBMCs. The TCR originated in a girl under 10 years old in good health and CMV-seronegative. The chain has TRBV2 and TRBJ1-1, with unresolved D. The CDR3 loop is CASSVEENTEAFF. CDR3 bases: TGTGCCAGCAGTGTCGAGGAGAACACTGAAGCTTTCTTT. Looking up the rest from reference TRBV2 and TRBJ1-1 gives the full variable domain: EPEVTQTPSHQVTQMGQEVILRCVPISNHLYFYWYRQILGQKVEFLVSFYNNEISEKSEIFDDQFSVERPDGSNFTLKIRSTKLEDSAMYFCASSVEENTEAFFGQGTRLTVV.